This T cell receptor beta chain was captured in a study of beta chain features in type 1 diabetes. The CDR3 consists of 14 residues. Germline V gene lookup returns CDR1 LGHNA and CDR2 YSLEER. V was shortened by 3 bases and J by 7 bases, with 12 bases between the two germline ends. Every isolated RNA sample was fully reverse transcribed, so sequencing captured expressed TCRB transcripts. The average read count of naive, central memory and regulatory T cell samples was some 3.8 million. Here immunoSEQ multiplex PCR was the method, and the copy in TCRdb shows in-frame clones only, minus some. The data hold fewer than 500,000 clones, with over 11% observed a single time. Study observations and caveats: Compared to healthy donors, patients appeared to have naive, central memory and Treg TCRB repertoires that were more alike. Type 1 diabetes patients showed a moderate but significant shortening of TCRB CDR3s in all four CD4+ subsets.

Via CD45RO/CCR7/CD25/CD127/CD95/CD27, cells of the CD4+ naive, central memory, regulatory and stem cell-like memory subsets were sorted. This clone was seen only a few times. What it binds is unknown. The sequenced sample was naive CD4+ T cells from blood. The rearrangement links TRBV4-3 to TRBJ2-2; a weak D match, TRBD1 (6 bases). The origin of this receptor is a young man in good health. CDR3 nucleotides: TGCGCCAGCAGCCAGGGGGCGGCCGTCGGGGAGCTGTTTTTT. Its protein is CASSQGAAVGELFF.